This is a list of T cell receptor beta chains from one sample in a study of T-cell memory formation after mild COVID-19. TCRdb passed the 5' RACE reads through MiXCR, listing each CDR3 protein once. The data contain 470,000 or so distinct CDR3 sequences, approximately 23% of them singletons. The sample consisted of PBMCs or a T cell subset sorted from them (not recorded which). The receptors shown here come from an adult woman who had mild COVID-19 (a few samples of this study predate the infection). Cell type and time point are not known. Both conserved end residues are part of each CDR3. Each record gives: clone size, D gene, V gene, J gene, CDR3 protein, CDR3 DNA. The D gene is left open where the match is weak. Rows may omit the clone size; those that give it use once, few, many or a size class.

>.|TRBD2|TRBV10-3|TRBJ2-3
CAISQIAGITDTQYF
TGTGCCATCAGTCAAATAGCGGGGATCACAGATACGCAGTATTTT
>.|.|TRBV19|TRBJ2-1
CASSMRGKYNEQFF
TGTGCCAGTAGTATGCGGGGCAAGTACAATGAGCAGTTCTTC
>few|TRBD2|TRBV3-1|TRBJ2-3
CASSARTSGTDTQYF
TGTGCCAGCAGCGCTAGGACTAGCGGCACAGATACGCAGTATTTT
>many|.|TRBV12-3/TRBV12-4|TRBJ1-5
CASSLDRNQPQHF
TGTGCCAGCAGCCTAGACAGGAATCAGCCCCAGCATTTT
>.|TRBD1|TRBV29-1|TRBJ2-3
CSVGTGWSPDTQYF
TGCAGCGTTGGGACAGGGTGGTCCCCAGATACGCAGTATTTT
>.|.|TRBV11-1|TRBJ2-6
CASSLFLGSSGANVLTF
TGTGCCAGCAGCTTATTTTTGGGTTCCTCTGGGGCCAACGTCCTGACTTTC
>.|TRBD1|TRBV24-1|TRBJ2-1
CATSGSQMTGVNEQFF
TGTGCCACCAGTGGCTCACAGATGACAGGGGTCAATGAGCAGTTCTTC
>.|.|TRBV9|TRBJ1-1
CASSLSGGYTEAFF
TGTGCCAGCAGCCTTAGCGGGGGGTACACTGAAGCTTTCTTT
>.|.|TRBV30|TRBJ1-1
CAWRDSMNTEAFF
TGTGCCTGGAGAGACAGCATGAACACTGAAGCTTTCTTT
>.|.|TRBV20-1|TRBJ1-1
CSASLGEPEAFF
TGCAGTGCCTCCTTGGGGGAGCCTGAAGCTTTCTTT
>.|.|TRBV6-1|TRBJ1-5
CASSGTDNQPQHF
TGTGCCAGCAGTGGGACAGACAATCAGCCCCAGCATTTT
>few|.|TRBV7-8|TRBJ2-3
CASSLGYRTDTQYF
TGTGCCAGCAGCTTAGGCTACCGCACAGATACGCAGTATTTT
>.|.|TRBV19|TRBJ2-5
CASSIGSGNFQETQYF
TGTGCCAGTAGTATCGGTAGCGGAAATTTCCAAGAGACCCAGTACTTC
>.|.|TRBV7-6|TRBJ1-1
CASSYYRTDHTEAFF
TGTGCCAGCAGTTATTATAGGACGGATCACACTGAAGCTTTCTTT
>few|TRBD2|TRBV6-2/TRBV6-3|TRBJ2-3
CASSYQSGRGTDTQYF
TGTGCCAGCAGTTACCAGAGCGGGAGAGGGACAGATACGCAGTATTTT
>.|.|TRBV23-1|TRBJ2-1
CASRGGVRSYNEQFF
TGCGCCAGCAGGGGTGGCGTCAGGAGCTACAATGAGCAGTTCTTC
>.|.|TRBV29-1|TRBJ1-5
CSVGADNQPQHF
TGCAGCGTTGGTGCGGACAATCAGCCCCAGCATTTT
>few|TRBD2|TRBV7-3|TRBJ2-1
CASSSLPPIAGGGNEQFF
TGTGCCAGCAGCTCTTTACCCCCCATCGCGGGAGGGGGGAATGAGCAGTTCTTC
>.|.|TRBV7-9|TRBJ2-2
CARTTGSNTGELFF
TGTGCCAGAACCACAGGTTCGAACACCGGGGAGCTGTTTTTT
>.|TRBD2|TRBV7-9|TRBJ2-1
CASSIVRRGVEQFF
TGTGCCAGCAGCATCGTACGGCGGGGGGTTGAGCAGTTCTTC
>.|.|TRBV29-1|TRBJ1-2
CSVVGGGWSYTF
TGCAGCGTTGTAGGGGGGGGCTGGAGCTACACCTTC
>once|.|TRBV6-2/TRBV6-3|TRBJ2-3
CASSRTGLDTQYF
TGTGCCAGCAGCCGCACAGGGCTAGATACGCAGTATTTT
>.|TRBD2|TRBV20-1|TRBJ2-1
CSARDIQRELGEQFF
TGCAGTGCTAGAGATATCCAGCGGGAGTTAGGGGAGCAGTTCTTC
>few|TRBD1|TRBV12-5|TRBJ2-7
CASGLGTGSREQYF
TGTGCTAGTGGTTTGGGGACAGGGAGTCGCGAGCAGTACTTC
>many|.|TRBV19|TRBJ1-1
CASSMVGSGAFF
TGTGCCAGTAGTATGGTAGGAAGTGGAGCTTTCTTT
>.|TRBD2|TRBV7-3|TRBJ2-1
CASSSGLAGGQYNEQFF
TGTGCCAGCAGCTCGGGACTAGCGGGAGGGCAGTACAATGAGCAGTTCTTC
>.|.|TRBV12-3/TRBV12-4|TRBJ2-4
CASSSRGIGTNIQYF
TGTGCCAGCAGTTCCAGGGGTATCGGTACAAACATTCAGTACTTC
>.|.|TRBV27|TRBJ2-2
CASSFTPGSSINTGELFF
TGTGCCAGCAGTTTTACCCCCGGGTCCTCAATTAACACCGGGGAGCTGTTTTTT
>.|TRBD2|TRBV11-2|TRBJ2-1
CASTGGSGGLGNEQFF
TGTGCCAGCACCGGCGGGTCGGGGGGGCTGGGGAATGAGCAGTTCTTC
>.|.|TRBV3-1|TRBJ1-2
CASLGQRSGYTF
TGTGCCAGCCTCGGACAGAGGAGTGGCTACACCTTC
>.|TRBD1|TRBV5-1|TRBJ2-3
CASSFPGQVGDTQYF
TGCGCCAGCAGCTTTCCGGGACAGGTGGGAGATACGCAGTATTTT
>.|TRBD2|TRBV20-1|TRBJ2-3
CSARTHRMVAGVWDTQYF
TGCAGTGCTAGAACCCACCGGATGGTAGCGGGAGTTTGGGATACGCAGTATTTT
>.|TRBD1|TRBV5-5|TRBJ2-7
CASSYRDRGADEQYF
TGTGCCAGCAGCTACCGGGACAGGGGGGCGGACGAGCAGTACTTC
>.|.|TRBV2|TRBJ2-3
CASSVGGTGVSDTQYF
TGTGCCAGCAGTGTGGGGGGAACGGGAGTTTCAGATACGCAGTATTTT
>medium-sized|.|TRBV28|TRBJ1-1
CASSLRQGIVAEAFF
TGTGCCAGCAGTTTGAGGCAGGGGATCGTAGCTGAAGCTTTCTTT
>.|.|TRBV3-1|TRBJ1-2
CASSQALLQGGGYTF
TGTGCCAGCAGCCAAGCTCTACTTCAGGGAGGAGGCTACACCTTC
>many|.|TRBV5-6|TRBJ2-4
CASSLAGGSKNIQYF
TGTGCCAGCAGCCTGGCAGGCGGGTCCAAAAACATTCAGTACTTC
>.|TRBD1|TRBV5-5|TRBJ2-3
CASSWGQGGTDTQYF
TGTGCCAGCAGCTGGGGACAGGGAGGCACAGATACGCAGTATTTT
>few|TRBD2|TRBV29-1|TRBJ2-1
CSGGLASGSNEQFF
TGCAGCGGGGGCCTGGCTAGCGGGAGCAATGAGCAGTTCTTC
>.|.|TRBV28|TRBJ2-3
CASSPVTDTQYF
TGTGCCAGCAGCCCTGTCACAGATACGCAGTATTTT
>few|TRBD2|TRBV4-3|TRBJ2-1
CASSQDTLTSGQYNEQFF
TGCGCCAGCAGCCAAGACACCCTGACTAGCGGGCAGTACAATGAGCAGTTCTTC
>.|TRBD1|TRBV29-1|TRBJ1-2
CSVEDSGTASYGYTF
TGCAGCGTTGAAGATTCCGGGACAGCCAGTTATGGCTACACCTTC
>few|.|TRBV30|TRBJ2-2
CAWSRRTNTGELFF
TGTGCCTGGAGTCGGAGGACAAACACCGGGGAGCTGTTTTTT
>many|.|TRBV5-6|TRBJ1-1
CASSLSTNTEAFF
TGTGCCAGCAGCTTGTCCACGAATACTGAAGCTTTCTTT
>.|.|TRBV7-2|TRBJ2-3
CASLPTTDTQYF
TGTGCCAGCCTACCAACGACAGATACGCAGTATTTT
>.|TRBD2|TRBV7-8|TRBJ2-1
CASSSGTSGVHEQFF
TGTGCCAGCAGCTCCGGGACTAGCGGGGTCCATGAGCAGTTCTTC
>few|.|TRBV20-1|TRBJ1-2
CSARDGQGRAYGYTF
TGCAGTGCTAGAGATGGGCAGGGAAGGGCCTATGGCTACACCTTC
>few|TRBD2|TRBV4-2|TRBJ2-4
CASSQGLAGDPRYF
TGTGCCAGCAGCCAAGGACTAGCGGGGGACCCACGGTACTTC
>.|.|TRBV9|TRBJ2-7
CASSVDTGYEQYF
TGTGCCAGCAGCGTAGATACAGGGTACGAGCAGTACTTC
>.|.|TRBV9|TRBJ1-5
CASTVGEAGWPQHF
TGTGCCAGCACCGTTGGGGAGGCGGGGTGGCCCCAGCATTTT
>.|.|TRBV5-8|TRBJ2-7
CASTQAGSSAYEQYF
TGTGCCAGCACCCAGGCGGGATCCTCGGCCTACGAGCAGTACTTC
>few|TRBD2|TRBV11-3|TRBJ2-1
CASGVSGSARDEQFF
TGTGCCAGCGGCGTAAGCGGGAGTGCAAGGGATGAGCAGTTCTTC
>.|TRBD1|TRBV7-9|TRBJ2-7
CASSLRTGSSYEQYF
TGTGCCAGCAGCTTAAGGACAGGCAGCTCCTACGAGCAGTACTTC
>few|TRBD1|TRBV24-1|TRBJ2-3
CATSVTGGTDTQYF
TGTGCCACCAGTGTAACAGGGGGCACAGATACGCAGTATTTT
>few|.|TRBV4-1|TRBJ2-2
CASSHPIGGAYTGELFF
TGCGCCAGCAGCCACCCCATTGGGGGGGCTTACACCGGGGAGCTGTTTTTT